The text below deals with one TCR beta chain. A much larger clonotype is one base distant, so this may be a read error. The sample originates from a study of T-cell reconstitution after alpha-beta-depleted transplantation in children. Using unique molecular identifiers, the investigators prepared the TCRbeta library. Using its own MiXCR run on the PCR reads, TCRdb lists one record per CDR3 protein. The sample contains 150,000 to 250,000 distinct CDR3 sequences, about 14% of which appear only once. This CDR3 contains 17 residues. Per germline, CDR1 DFQATT and CDR2 SNEGSKA (reference sequence). This clonotype originated in a human donor who donated a stem cell graft to a child with acute lymphoblastic leukemia. The sequenced sample was PBMCs from the stem cell graft donor, obtained from the stem cell graft. The gene calls are TRBV20-1 and TRBJ1-1; TRBD1 aligns across 8 bases. In nucleotides, the CDR3 is TGCAGTGCTAGAGATTCTCGAACAGGGGGGTCGAACACTAAAGCTTTCTTT. Its protein product is CSARDSRTGGSNTKAFF.